Below, 25 T cell receptor beta chains from the same sample are listed, as sequenced in a study of blood T cells in healthy people across ages. With a J-beta primer mix and a sample-barcoded 5' primer, a second PCR ran about 6 to 11 cycles. TCRdb called the 5' RACE reads again in MiXCR, with one record for every CDR3 protein. Of more than 900,000 distinct CDR3 sequences in the sample, 25% to 35% were seen once. Another study also made use of these data, one on T cells of mothers and their children.

Sequencing input: blood. The origin of the receptors is a middle-aged woman in good health.

For this clonotype: Germline is not matched at one junction end, which may reflect a read error. J is TRBJ2-3 and V is TRBV7-2, with 11 bases aligning to TRBD2. The CDR3 runs to 18 residues. Per the germline V gene, CDR1 is SGHTA and CDR2 is FQGNSA. The CDR3 spells CANSPRRASGGITDTQYF. Here the CDR3 DNA reads TGTGCCAACAGCCCTAGGAGGGCTAGCGGGGGGATAACAGATACGCAGTATTTT.

This clonotype was observed a handful of times. The chain has TRBV7-2 and TRBJ2-5, with D maybe TRBD1 (5 bases). This CDR3 contains 16 residues. The V end was cut by 5 bases, the J end by 0 bases, with 16 bases between. In germline, CDR1 is SGHTA, CDR2 FQGNSA. CDR3 sequence: CASSRARQPYQETQYF. The CDR3 nucleotides are TGTGCCAGCAGCAGGGCCCGACAGCCGTACCAAGAGACCCAGTACTTC.

This clonotype occurred a few times. The chain combines TRBV20-1 with TRBJ2-7; 16 nucleotides match TRBD2. From germline, CDR1 is DFQATT and CDR2 SNEGSKA (reference sequence). This CDR3 comprises 16 residues. V was clipped by 3 bases and J by 6 bases; unmatched bases: 8. CDR3 sequence: CSASLGTSGGAIEQYF. Here the CDR3 DNA reads TGCAGTGCTAGCCTCGGGACTAGCGGGGGGGCGATCGAGCAGTACTTC.

This clonotype was seen a handful of times. The chain combines TRBV6-1 with TRBJ2-3; D is possibly TRBD1 or TRBD2 (5 bases each). The CDR3 is made up of 18 amino acids. Trimming took 8 bases from V and 0 from J, leaving 24 bases between them. CDR1 and CDR2 from the germline V gene are MNHNS and SASEGT. Here the CDR3 DNA reads TGTGCCAGCGCGGAGAAGGAGACCGGGGCTCCTAGCACAGATACGCAGTATTTT. Its translation: CASAEKETGAPSTDTQYF.

This clonotype was observed a handful of times. The V call is TRBV28, the J call TRBJ1-6, with 7 bases fitting TRBD1. Germline-derived CDR1 and CDR2 are MDHEN and SYDVKM. The CDR3 loop spans 15 amino acids. Unmatched junction bases numbered 11, after V lost 6 bases and J lost 9 bases. The CDR3 bases are TGTGCCAGCAGCCGACAGGACAGGAATAGTTCACCCCTCCACTTT. This gives the protein CASSRQDRNSSPLHF.

Comment on this clonotype: A read error may account for a junction end that differs from germline. J is TRBJ2-5 and V is TRBV6-1; 10 nucleotides line up with TRBD2. The CDR3 consists of 15 residues. Germline V lookup: CDR1 MNHNS, CDR2 SASEGT. CDR3 sequence: CASSKAGGPEETQYF. The CDR3 DNA is TGTGCCAGCAGTAAAGCGGGGGGGCCGGAAGAGACCCAGTACTTC.

To note about this clonotype: A clone one base away is much larger, so this may be a read error. The rearrangement links TRBV7-2 to TRBJ2-4, with a tentative D call TRBD2 (6 bases). The CDR3 length is 11 residues. CDR1 SGHTA and CDR2 FQGNSA come from the germline V gene. DNA for the CDR3: TGTGTCAGCAGCTTACGGGGAGGCCAGTACTTC. Protein product: CVSSLRGGQYF.

Comments on this clonotype: A much more abundant neighbour one base away suggests this may be a read error. The CDR3 DNA reads TGTGCCACCTGGAGGGACCACACAGATACGCAGTATTTT. Amino acids: CATWRDHTDTQYF. V usage is TRBV6-5 and J usage is TRBJ2-3, with D perhaps matching TRBD2 (6 bases). The CDR3 extends over 13 amino acids. Trimming stripped 10 bases from V and 2 bases from J, with 13 bases between. Germline V lookup: CDR1 MNHEY, CDR2 SVGAGI.

This chain links TRBV6-5 with TRBJ2-7; D could derive from TRBD1 or TRBD2 (5 bases each). Per the germline V gene, CDR1 is MNHEY and CDR2 is SVGAGI. V gave up 0 bases and J gave up 7 bases, with 16 bases separating them. The CDR3 consists of 15 residues. The CDR3 reads CASSYSGTTYNEQYF. The CDR3 DNA sequence: TGTGCCAGCAGTTACTCGGGGACCACCTACAATGAGCAGTACTTC.

A few counts support this clonotype. The rearrangement links TRBV12-3 or TRBV12-4 to TRBJ2-1; D remains ambiguous. CDR3 size: 13 residues. V gave up 8 bases and J gave up 6 bases, with 14 bases separating them. CDR3 DNA: TGTGCCAGCGTCGAAGAGGCTAGCAATGAGCAGTTCTTC. Its translation is CASVEEASNEQFF.

Notes on this clonotype: At one boundary the junction diverges from the germline segment, which might be a read error. J is TRBJ1-1 and V is TRBV29-1; TRBD1 agrees at 7 bases. The CDR3 spans 14 residues. Germline CDR1 is SQVTM and CDR2 is ANQGSEA. The chain's CDR3 is CSVPHGGTEPEAFF. The CDR3 DNA sequence: TGCAGCGTTCCACATGGGGGGACAGAGCCTGAGGCTTTCTTT.

The chain recombines TRBV6-5 with TRBJ2-2; D call uncertain. Germline assignment: CDR1 MNHEY and CDR2 SVGAGI. V gave up 4 bases and J gave up 0 bases, with 15 bases separating them. The CDR3 sequence is 17 residues long. In DNA, the CDR3 is TGTGCCAGCAGTTGGGCCCGGAGCGCTCCGAACACCGGGGAGCTGTTTTTT. Residues: CASSWARSAPNTGELFF.

This clonotype has only a few counts. The V call is TRBV6-1, the J call TRBJ2-7, with TRBD2 matching over 7 bases. The J segment lost 1 base and the V segment lost 4 bases, leaving 10 bases of the junction unmatched. Germline V gene lookup returns CDR1 MNHNS and CDR2 SASEGT. The length of the CDR3 is 16 residues. Written as DNA, the CDR3 is TGTGCCAGCAGTGTCCTCCGGGGGGAAGGGTCCTACGAGCAGTACTTC. Residues: CASSVLRGEGSYEQYF.

This clonotype has only a few counts. The V call is TRBV12-3 or TRBV12-4, the J call TRBJ1-2, with a possible D match to TRBD1 (6 bases). The CDR3 consists of 12 residues. V was trimmed by 5 bases and J by 8 bases, leaving 12 bases between them. The CDR3 DNA sequence: TGTGCCAGCAGTCTCGGGACATTGGGCTACACCTTC. Amino acid sequence: CASSLGTLGYTF.

This clonotype was detected only a few times. The J gene is TRBJ2-1, the V gene TRBV5-1; 9 nucleotides agree with TRBD2. The germline V gene encodes CDR1 SGHRS and CDR2 YFSETQ. The CDR3 loop spans 15 amino acids. With 3 bases clipped from V and 8 bases from J, the junction kept 9 bases outside the gene matches. In DNA, the CDR3 is TGCGCCAGCAGCTCGGTAGCGGGGGCTTGGGATGAGCAGTTCTTC. Its protein product is CASSSVAGAWDEQFF.

The chain employs TRBV7-2 and TRBJ1-5; D remains unclear. V lost 1 base to trimming and J lost 4 bases, with 11 bases between them. CDR3 size: 15 residues. Looked up from germline, CDR1 is SGHTA and CDR2 is FQGNSA. The CDR3 protein is CASSLGTMGNQPQHF. CDR3 DNA sequence: TGTGCCAGCAGCTTAGGGACCATGGGGAATCAGCCCCAGCATTTT. Full variable domain (missing parts from reference TRBV7-2 and TRBJ1-5): GAGVSQSPSNKVTEKGKDVELRCDPISGHTALYWYRQSLGQGLEFLIYFQGNSAPDKSGLPSDRFSAERTGGSVSTLTIQRTQQEDSAVYLCASSLGTMGNQPQHFGDGTRLSIL.

A few counts support this clonotype. The rearrangement uses TRBV4-2 and TRBJ2-1; 15 bases map to TRBD2. Germline assignment: CDR1 LGHNA and CDR2 YNFKEQ. Trimming at V came to 0 bases and at J to 2 bases, leaving 5 bases not matched to a gene. The length of the CDR3 is 19 residues. This CDR3 reads CASSQDSWTSGGAYNEQFF. Written as DNA, the CDR3 is TGTGCCAGCAGCCAAGATTCCTGGACTAGCGGGGGGGCCTACAATGAGCAGTTCTTC.

With respect to this clonotype: Its ends do not fully match the called genes, so a read error is possible. The chain carries TRBV3-1 and TRBJ2-7; tentatively, D is TRBD1 or TRBD2 (7 bases each). This CDR3 has 14 amino acids. Germline V gene sequence: CDR1 LGHDT, CDR2 YNNKEL (reference sequence). The chain's CDR3 is CATGGDSLSCEQYF. In nucleotides, the CDR3 is TGTGCCACAGGGGGGGATAGTCTATCCTGCGAGCAGTACTTC.

Turning to this clonotype: This could be a read error, since a much larger clone is one nucleotide away. The rearrangement links TRBV5-1 to TRBJ2-5; TRBD1 matches 10 bases. This CDR3 spans 15 amino acids. V shed 4 bases, J shed 11 bases, and the junction held 14 bases outside the gene matches. Germline CDR1 is SGHRS and CDR2 is YFSETQ. The CDR3 here is CASSQRQGAYNEQYF. The DNA for the CDR3 is TGCGCCAGCAGCCAGCGACAGGGGGCTTACAATGAGCAGTACTTC.

This clonotype was seen a few times. The rearrangement links TRBV4-2 to TRBJ2-1; 9 bases match TRBD1. V was pared by 1 base and J by 5 bases, with 3 bases of the junction left unmatched. The CDR3 contains 15 residues. Germline CDR1 reads LGHNA; CDR2 reads YNFKEQ. Here the CDR3 DNA reads TGTGCCAGCAGCCAAGGGGACAGGGCCAACAATGAGCAGTTCTTC. Translated, it gives CASSQGDRANNEQFF.

The rearrangement uses TRBV14 and TRBJ2-1, with TRBD1 as a possible D gene (6 bases). The CDR3 spans 16 residues. From germline, CDR1 is SGHDN and CDR2 FVKESK. V gave up 0 bases and J gave up 5 bases, with 14 bases separating them. The CDR3 nucleotides read TGTGCCAGCAGCCAAGAGCCCAGGGGAGTTAACAATGAGCAGTTCTTC. This codes for CASSQEPRGVNNEQFF.

This clonotype turned up a few times. This chain connects TRBV4-1 to TRBJ2-7; D may match TRBD1 or TRBD2 (5 bases each). Per germline, CDR1 MGHRA and CDR2 YSYEKL. V was shortened by 3 bases and J by 10 bases, with 16 bases between the two germline ends. The CDR3 is made up of 13 amino acids. CDR3 DNA sequence: TGCGCCAGCAGCCAGACGAGGGGAGAGATCCAGTACTTC. Amino acids: CASSQTRGEIQYF.

The chain employs TRBV30 and TRBJ1-2; 8 bases are shared with TRBD1. The length of the CDR3 is 17 residues. Germline CDR1 is GTSNPN and CDR2 is SVGIG (reference sequence). With 0 bases clipped from V and 2 bases from J, the junction kept 11 bases outside the gene matches. The CDR3 region is CAWSVEWGGQGNYGYTF. The DNA for the CDR3 is TGTGCCTGGAGTGTAGAGTGGGGAGGACAGGGCAACTATGGCTACACCTTC.

CDR3 in amino acids: CASRRDVDNSPLHF. As DNA, the CDR3 is TGTGCCAGCCGCCGGGACGTCGATAATTCACCCCTCCACTTT. The rearrangement uses TRBV2 and TRBJ1-6, with D possibly being TRBD1 (5 bases). The CDR3 covers 14 residues. V gave up 8 bases and J gave up 5 bases, with 13 bases separating them. Germline V lookup: CDR1 SNHLY, CDR2 FYNNEI.

The V and J genes are TRBV5-1 and TRBJ2-4; D is possibly TRBD1 (6 bases). The J call is doubtful: the DNA matches TRBJ2-7 better. The CDR3 consists of 14 residues. Germline lookup yields CDR1 SGHRS and CDR2 YFSETQ. The CDR3 nucleotides are TGCGCCAGCAGCTATTCTCAGGGGCAGTACGAGCAGTACTTC. It is translated as CASSYSQGQYEQYF.